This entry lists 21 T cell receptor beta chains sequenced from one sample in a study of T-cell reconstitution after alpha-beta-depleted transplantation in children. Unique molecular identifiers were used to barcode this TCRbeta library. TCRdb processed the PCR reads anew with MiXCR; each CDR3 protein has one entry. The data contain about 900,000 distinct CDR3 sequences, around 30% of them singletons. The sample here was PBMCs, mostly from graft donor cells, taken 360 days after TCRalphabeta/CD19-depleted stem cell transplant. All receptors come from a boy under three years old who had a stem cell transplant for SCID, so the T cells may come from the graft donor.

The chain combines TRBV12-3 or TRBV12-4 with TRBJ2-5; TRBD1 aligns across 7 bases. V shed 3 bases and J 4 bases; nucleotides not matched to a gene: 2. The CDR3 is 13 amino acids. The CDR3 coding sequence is TGTGCCAGCAGTTTTACAGGGGTAGAGACCCAGTACTTC. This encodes CASSFTGVETQYF.

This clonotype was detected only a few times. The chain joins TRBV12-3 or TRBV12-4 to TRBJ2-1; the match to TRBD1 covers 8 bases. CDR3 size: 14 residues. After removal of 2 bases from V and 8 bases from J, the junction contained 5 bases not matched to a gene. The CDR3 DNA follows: TGTGCCAGCAGTTTAAAGGACAGGGACCATGAGCAGTTCTTC. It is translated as CASSLKDRDHEQFF.

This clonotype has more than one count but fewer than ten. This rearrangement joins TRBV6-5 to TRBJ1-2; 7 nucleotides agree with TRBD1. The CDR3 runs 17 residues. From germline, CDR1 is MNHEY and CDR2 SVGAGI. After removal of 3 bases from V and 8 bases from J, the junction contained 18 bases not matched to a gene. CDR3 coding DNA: TGTGCCAGCAGTTATGAAAAGATAGGACAGGCCAGGGGAGGCTACACCTTC. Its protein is CASSYEKIGQARGGYTF.

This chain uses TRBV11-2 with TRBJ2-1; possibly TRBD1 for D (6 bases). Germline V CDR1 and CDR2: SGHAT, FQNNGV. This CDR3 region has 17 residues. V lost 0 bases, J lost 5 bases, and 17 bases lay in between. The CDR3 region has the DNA TGTGCCAGCAGCTTAGACCCTCCAGGGTGGGGGCACAATGAGCAGTTCTTC. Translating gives CASSLDPPGWGHNEQFF.

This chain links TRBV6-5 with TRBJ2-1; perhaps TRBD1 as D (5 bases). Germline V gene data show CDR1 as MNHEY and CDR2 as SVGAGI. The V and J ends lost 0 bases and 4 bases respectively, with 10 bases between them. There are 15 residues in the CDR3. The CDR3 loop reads CASSYSDGAYNEQFF. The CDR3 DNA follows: TGTGCCAGCAGTTACTCTGATGGGGCTTACAATGAGCAGTTCTTC.

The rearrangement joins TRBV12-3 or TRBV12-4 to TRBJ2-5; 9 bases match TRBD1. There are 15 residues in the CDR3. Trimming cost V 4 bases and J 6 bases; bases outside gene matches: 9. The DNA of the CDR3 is TGTGCCAGCAGTTCGGGACAGGGAGCGGGTAAGACCCAGTACTTC. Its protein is CASSSGQGAGKTQYF.

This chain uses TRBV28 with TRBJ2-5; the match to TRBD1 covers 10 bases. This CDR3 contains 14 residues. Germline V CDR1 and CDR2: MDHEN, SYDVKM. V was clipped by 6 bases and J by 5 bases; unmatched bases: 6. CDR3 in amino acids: CASRDRGGLETQYF. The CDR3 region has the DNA TGTGCCAGCAGGGACAGGGGGGGTTTGGAGACCCAGTACTTC.

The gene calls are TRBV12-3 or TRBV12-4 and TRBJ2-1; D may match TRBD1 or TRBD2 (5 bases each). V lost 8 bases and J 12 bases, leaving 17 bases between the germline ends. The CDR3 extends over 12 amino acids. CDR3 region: CASSGTGRGQFF. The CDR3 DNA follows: TGTGCCAGCTCCGGGACGGGCCGCGGGCAGTTCTTC.

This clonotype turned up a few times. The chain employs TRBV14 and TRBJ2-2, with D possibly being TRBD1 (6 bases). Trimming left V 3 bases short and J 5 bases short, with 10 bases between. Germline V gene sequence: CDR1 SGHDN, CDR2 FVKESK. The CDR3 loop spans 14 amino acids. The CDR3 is CASSHYQGTGELFF. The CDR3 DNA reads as TGTGCCAGCAGCCATTATCAGGGGACCGGGGAGCTGTTTTTT.

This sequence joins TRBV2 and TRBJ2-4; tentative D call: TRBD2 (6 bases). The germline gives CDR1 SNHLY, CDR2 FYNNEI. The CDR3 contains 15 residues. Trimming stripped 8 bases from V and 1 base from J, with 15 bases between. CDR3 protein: CASSRDPPAKNIQYF. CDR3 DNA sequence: TGTGCCAGCTCGCGGGACCCCCCGGCCAAAAACATTCAGTACTTC.

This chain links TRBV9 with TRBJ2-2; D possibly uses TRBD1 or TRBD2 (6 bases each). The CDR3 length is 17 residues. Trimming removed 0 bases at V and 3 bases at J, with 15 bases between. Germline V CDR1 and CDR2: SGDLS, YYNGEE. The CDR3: CASSVGSRGADTGELFF. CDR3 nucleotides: TGTGCCAGCAGCGTAGGTTCAAGGGGGGCGGACACCGGGGAGCTGTTTTTT.

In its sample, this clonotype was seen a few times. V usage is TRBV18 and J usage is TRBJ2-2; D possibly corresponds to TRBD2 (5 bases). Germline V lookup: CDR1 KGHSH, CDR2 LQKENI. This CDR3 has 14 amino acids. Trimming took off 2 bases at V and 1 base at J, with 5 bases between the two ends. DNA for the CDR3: TGTGCCAGCTCACCAGAGGGGAACACCGGGGAGCTGTTTTTT. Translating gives CASSPEGNTGELFF.

The CDR3 sequence is CASSPTTSRVEQFF. The CDR3 DNA sequence: TGCGCCAGCAGCCCTACGACCTCCAGAGTAGAGCAGTTCTTC. V usage is TRBV5-1 and J usage is TRBJ2-1; D not certain. Looked up from germline, CDR1 is SGHRS and CDR2 is YFSETQ. The V gene lost 4 bases and the J gene lost 10 bases, with 18 bases spanning the gap. The CDR3 totals 14 residues. The variable domain in full, completed from reference TRBV5-1 and TRBJ2-1, reads KAGVTQTPRYLIKTRGQQVTLSCSPISGHRSVSWYQQTPGQGLQFLFEYFSETQRNKGNFPGRFSGRQFSNSRSEMNVSTLELGDSALYLCASSPTTSRVEQFFGPGTRLTVL.

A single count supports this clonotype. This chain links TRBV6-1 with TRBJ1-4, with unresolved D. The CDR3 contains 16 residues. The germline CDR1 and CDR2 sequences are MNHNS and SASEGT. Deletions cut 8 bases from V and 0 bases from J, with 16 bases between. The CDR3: CASRRSVLSTNEKLFF. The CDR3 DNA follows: TGTGCCAGCCGGCGGTCGGTTTTATCAACTAATGAAAAACTGTTTTTT.

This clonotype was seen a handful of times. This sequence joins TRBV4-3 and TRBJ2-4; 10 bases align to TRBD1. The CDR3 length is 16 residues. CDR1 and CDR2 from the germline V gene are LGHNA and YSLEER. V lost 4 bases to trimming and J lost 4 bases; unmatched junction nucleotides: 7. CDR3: CASSRGTGQGKNIQYF. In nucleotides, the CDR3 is TGCGCCAGCAGCCGCGGAACGGGACAGGGGAAAAACATTCAGTACTTC.

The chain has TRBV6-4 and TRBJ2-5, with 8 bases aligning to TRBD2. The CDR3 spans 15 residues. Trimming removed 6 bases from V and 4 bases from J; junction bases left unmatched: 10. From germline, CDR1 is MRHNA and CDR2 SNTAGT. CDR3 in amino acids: CASRTSAGGGETQYF. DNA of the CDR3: TGTGCCAGCAGGACCTCTGCGGGGGGAGGAGAGACCCAGTACTTC.

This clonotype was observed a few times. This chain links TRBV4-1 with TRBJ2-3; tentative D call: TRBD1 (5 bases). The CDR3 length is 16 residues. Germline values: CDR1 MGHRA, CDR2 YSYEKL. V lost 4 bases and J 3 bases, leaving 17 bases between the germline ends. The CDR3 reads CASSLRTQFKTDTQYF. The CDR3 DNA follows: TGCGCCAGCAGCCTTAGGACACAATTTAAAACAGATACGCAGTATTTT.

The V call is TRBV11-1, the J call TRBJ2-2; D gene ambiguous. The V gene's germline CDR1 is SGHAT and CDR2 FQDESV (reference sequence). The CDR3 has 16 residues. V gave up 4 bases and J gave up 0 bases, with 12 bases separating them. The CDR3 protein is CASSSPDGTNTGELFF. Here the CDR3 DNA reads TGTGCCAGCAGCTCCCCGGACGGAACGAACACCGGGGAGCTGTTTTTT.

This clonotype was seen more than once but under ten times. CDR3 in amino acids: CASSVWGAPYEQYF. In DNA form, the CDR3 reads TGTGCCAGCAGCGTTTGGGGGGCCCCCTACGAGCAGTACTTC. The chain joins TRBV28 to TRBJ2-7; TRBD1 or TRBD2 may be the D gene (6 bases each). CDR3 length equals 14 residues. V was cut by 6 bases and J by 2 bases, with 14 bases left in between. Germline assignment: CDR1 MDHEN and CDR2 SYDVKM.

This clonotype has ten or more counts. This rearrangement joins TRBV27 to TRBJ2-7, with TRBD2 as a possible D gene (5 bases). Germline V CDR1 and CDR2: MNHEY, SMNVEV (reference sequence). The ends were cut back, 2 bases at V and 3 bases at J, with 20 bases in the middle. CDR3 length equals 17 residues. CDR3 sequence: CASSLAWERQALYEQYF. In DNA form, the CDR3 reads TGTGCCAGCAGTTTAGCGTGGGAGCGGCAGGCCCTCTACGAGCAGTACTTC.

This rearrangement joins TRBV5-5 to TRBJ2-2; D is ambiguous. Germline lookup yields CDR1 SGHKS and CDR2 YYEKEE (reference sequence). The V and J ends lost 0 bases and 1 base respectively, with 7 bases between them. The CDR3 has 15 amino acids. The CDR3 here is CASSLVEKNTGELFF. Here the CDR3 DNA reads TGTGCCAGCAGCTTGGTAGAAAAGAACACCGGGGAGCTGTTTTTT.